These 9 T cell receptor beta chains were sequenced from one sample in a study of cytomegalovirus exposure and HLA in healthy donors. PCR involved 60 Vbeta and 13 Jbeta primers. TCRdb's copy holds only in-frame clones and misses some; the assay was immunoSEQ multiplex PCR. The data show some 210,000 clones, 70% to 80% seen once. The source material was PBMCs. The receptor set was obtained from a woman in her 30s in good health and CMV-seropositive.

This chain joins TRBV9 and TRBJ2-1, with 8 positions matching TRBD1. CDR3 length equals 15 residues. The germline gives CDR1 SGDLS, CDR2 YYNGEE. With 3 bases clipped from V and 10 bases from J, the junction kept 12 bases outside the gene matches. CDR3 loop: CASSAGPGQAFEQFF. The DNA of the CDR3 is TGTGCCAGCAGCGCCGGGCCGGGACAGGCCTTCGAGCAGTTCTTC. The whole variable domain, remainder taken from reference TRBV9 and TRBJ2-1, is DSGVTQTPKHLITATGQRVTLRCSPRSGDLSVYWYQQSLDQGLQFLIQYYNGEERAKGNILERFSAQQFPDLHSELNLSSLELGDSALYFCASSAGPGQAFEQFFGPGTRLTVL.

This chain joins TRBV7-8 and TRBJ2-1, with D possibly TRBD1 on 5 matching bases. The CDR3 is 14 residues long. Trimming pared 5 bases from V and 8 bases from J, leaving 16 bases between. CDR1 and CDR2 from the germline V gene are SGHVS and FQNEAQ. The CDR3 DNA reads TGTGCCAGCAGCCCCGTTTCCAAAGGGGATGAGCAGTTCTTC. It encodes CASSPVSKGDEQFF.

The chain employs TRBV6-1 and TRBJ2-2; 9 bases match TRBD1. The CDR3 length is 15 residues. Looked up from germline, CDR1 is MNHNS and CDR2 is SASEGT. V shed 2 bases and J 6 bases; nucleotides not matched to a gene: 4. DNA for the CDR3: TGTGCCAGCAGTGAAACAGGGGGCGGTTCCGGGGAGCTGTTTTTT. This sequence encodes CASSETGGGSGELFF.

The chain recombines TRBV19 with TRBJ1-6; 9 nucleotides line up with TRBD1. CDR1 and CDR2 (germline): LNHDA, SQIVND (reference sequence). The CDR3 is 15 amino acids. Trimming removed 5 bases from V and 9 bases from J; junction bases left unmatched: 8. The CDR3 DNA follows: TGTGCCAGTAGTGCCACGGGACAGGGTGGTTCACCCCTCCACTTT. This sequence encodes CASSATGQGGSPLHF.

As to this clone: Other DNA sequences in the same sample also yield this CDR3. The rearrangement uses TRBV18 and TRBJ1-2; 7 bases line up with TRBD1. From germline, CDR1 is KGHSH and CDR2 LQKENI. With 0 bases clipped from V and 4 bases from J, the junction kept 2 bases outside the gene matches. The CDR3 is made up of 14 amino acids. The CDR3 DNA is TGTGCCAGCTCACCACCAGGGGGCGGCTATGGCTACACCTTC. The encoded protein is CASSPPGGGYGYTF.

V usage is TRBV4-3 and J usage is TRBJ2-5; 7 nucleotides match TRBD2. Germline CDR1 reads LGHNA; CDR2 reads YSLEER. CDR3 length equals 15 residues. The junction had 8 bases not matched to a gene; V was cut back by 2 bases and J by 5 bases. The CDR3 region is CASSQRLAWGETQYF. In DNA form, the CDR3 reads TGCGCCAGCAGCCAAAGACTAGCTTGGGGGGAGACCCAGTACTTC.

The chain joins TRBV7-8 to TRBJ1-5; the match to TRBD1 covers 7 bases. This CDR3 has 16 amino acids. V shed 6 bases and J 1 base; nucleotides not matched to a gene: 9. Germline CDR1 and CDR2: SGHVS and FQNEAQ. For the CDR3, the DNA is TGTGCCAGCAGACCCGCCCCAGGGGGAAGCAATCAGCCCCAGCATTTT. Translated, it gives CASRPAPGGSNQPQHF.

The chain combines TRBV6-6 with TRBJ1-1; tentative D call: TRBD1 (5 bases). V was cut by 6 bases and J by 1 base, with 15 bases left in between. CDR3 length: 15 amino acids. Germline-derived CDR1 and CDR2 are MNHNY and SVGAGI (reference sequence). In DNA form, the CDR3 reads TGTGCCAGCAGCGGGGGATCCGGGACGAACACTGAAGCTTTCTTT. Its protein is CASSGGSGTNTEAFF.

The chain is built from TRBV5-1 and TRBJ2-7, with D maybe TRBD2 (6 bases). V was cut by 4 bases and J by 3 bases, with 20 bases left in between. The V gene's germline CDR1 is SGHRS and CDR2 YFSETQ. The CDR3 spans 16 residues. CDR3 region: CASSPNRGAGLYEQYF. CDR3 in DNA: TGCGCCAGCAGCCCGAATCGGGGAGCGGGTCTCTACGAGCAGTACTTC.